These 12 T cell receptor beta chains originate from one sample sequenced in a study of T cells in Graves' hyperthyroidism and ophthalmopathy. TCR beta CDR3 regions were amplified from RNA transcripts. In the first-round RT-PCR of the TCR CDR3, the HTBI primer set was used. TCRdb re-called the multiplex PCR reads through MiXCR, storing one row per CDR3 protein. The sample yields hundreds of thousands of distinct CDR3 sequences, less than 25% seen once. Sequenced sample: blood. These TCRs come from a man aged 30 to 39 with Graves' ophthalmopathy.

This clonotype was picked up a small number of times. The genes are TRBV5-1 and TRBJ1-6; 8 bases match TRBD1. Trimming took 2 bases from V and 10 from J; bases not matched to a gene: 8. This CDR3 contains 15 residues. Germline-derived CDR1 and CDR2 are SGHRS and YFSETQ. The CDR3 protein is CASSLLGQGESPLHF. The CDR3 DNA reads as TGCGCCAGCAGCTTACTAGGACAGGGCGAATCACCCCTCCACTTT.

V is TRBV30 and J is TRBJ2-5; possibly TRBD2 for D (6 bases). Trimming cost V 3 bases and J 3 bases, with 23 bases left between them. Per germline, CDR1 GTSNPN and CDR2 SVGIG (reference sequence). CDR3 length: 17 residues. This CDR3 is CAWSLRLVSQRKETQYF. CDR3 DNA: TGTGCCTGGAGCTTGCGACTAGTCTCCCAAAGGAAAGAGACCCAGTACTTC.

This clonotype was observed at least ten times. The gene calls are TRBV11-2 and TRBJ2-3, with 7 nucleotides matching TRBD2. The ends lost 0 bases at V and 3 bases at J; junction bases unmatched: 6. This CDR3 region has 16 residues. CDR1 and CDR2 from the germline V gene are SGHAT and FQNNGV. CDR3 DNA sequence: TGTGCCAGCAGCTTAGATCTGAGCGGGGTAACAGATACGCAGTATTTT. Protein sequence: CASSLDLSGVTDTQYF.

This chain connects TRBV3-1 to TRBJ2-1; 9 positions match TRBD1. The CDR3 is 18 amino acids. Per germline, CDR1 LGHDT and CDR2 YNNKEL (reference sequence). The V gene end was trimmed by 3 bases and the J gene end by 4 bases; junction bases not matched to a gene: 13. The DNA for the CDR3 is TGTGCCAGCAGCCAGGGGGGCCACCGGGACAGGGTGTACAATGAGCAGTTCTTC. Encoded protein: CASSQGGHRDRVYNEQFF.

This clonotype has just a few counts. J is TRBJ1-1 and V is TRBV19; 12 bases align to TRBD1. V lost 7 bases to trimming and J lost 3 bases; unmatched junction nucleotides: 18. The V gene's germline CDR1 is LNHDA and CDR2 SQIVND (reference sequence). The CDR3 runs 19 residues. In DNA form, the CDR3 reads TGTGCCAGTACCCAGGACCTGGCCGGGACAGGGGGCGTGTACACTGAAGCTTTCTTT. It translates to CASTQDLAGTGGVYTEAFF.

This clonotype was counted only a few times. The chain combines TRBV28 with TRBJ1-2; TRBD1 aligns across 11 bases. CDR1 is MDHEN and CDR2 is SYDVKM in the germline V gene. CDR3 length: 15 residues. J gave up 4 bases and V 4 bases, and 5 bases lay outside the gene matches. This CDR3 reads CASSSRTGGGYGYTF. As DNA, the CDR3 is TGTGCCAGCAGTTCCCGGACAGGGGGCGGCTATGGCTACACCTTC.

Many counts were recorded for this clonotype. The chain couples TRBV12-3 or TRBV12-4 to TRBJ2-7; 13 bases are shared with TRBD2. The J segment lost 4 bases and the V segment lost 1 base, leaving 7 bases of the junction unmatched. The CDR3 runs 17 residues. This chain's CDR3 is CASSLGSTSGRAYEQYF. The CDR3 DNA is TGTGCCAGCAGTTTAGGGAGCACTAGCGGGAGGGCATACGAGCAGTACTTC.

The sample holds many counts of this clonotype. The rearrangement uses TRBV20-1 and TRBJ1-5; 8 nucleotides match TRBD1. The CDR3 sequence is 17 residues long. The V segment lost 1 base and the J segment 4 bases; nucleotides outside the gene matches: 12. Germline V gene data show CDR1 as DFQATT and CDR2 as SNEGSKA (reference sequence). CDR3 coding DNA: TGCAGTGCTAGAGCGGGCACAGGGGGGCCATCTAATCAGCCCCAGCATTTT. Amino acid sequence: CSARAGTGGPSNQPQHF.

This chain connects TRBV27 to TRBJ2-2; D might be TRBD1 (6 bases). Germline CDR1 reads MNHEY; CDR2 reads SMNVEV (reference sequence). The V end lost 5 bases, the J end lost 4 bases, and 23 bases lay between the germline ends. The CDR3 has 18 amino acids. CDR3 nucleotides: TGTGCCAGCAGTCAAAGGCCCATAGGGGGAGTAAGCACCGGGGAGCTGTTTTTT. The encoded protein is CASSQRPIGGVSTGELFF.

In this sample, this clonotype turned up many times. The genes are TRBV5-1 and TRBJ2-7; 9 bases agree with TRBD2. After removal of 6 bases from V and 3 bases from J, the junction contained 13 bases not matched to a gene. The CDR3 is 16 amino acids. CDR1 SGHRS and CDR2 YFSETQ come from the germline V gene. CDR3 protein: CASTTGRLAGNYEQYF. The CDR3 bases are TGCGCCAGCACCACCGGGCGGCTAGCGGGAAACTACGAGCAGTACTTC.

V usage is TRBV20-1 and J usage is TRBJ2-2; 8 nucleotides agree with TRBD1. J gave up 6 bases and V 1 base, and 7 bases lay outside the gene matches. CDR3 size: 15 residues. Per the germline V gene, CDR1 is DFQATT and CDR2 is SNEGSKA (reference sequence). CDR3 in amino acids: CSARVDRGGPGELFF. In DNA, the CDR3 is TGCAGTGCTAGAGTAGACAGGGGTGGGCCCGGGGAGCTGTTTTTT.

In DNA, the CDR3 is TGTGCCAGCAGTTGGGTCCGGGAGACCCAGTACTTC. It codes for CASSWVRETQYF. This chain links TRBV2 with TRBJ2-5; no reliable D call. V lost 5 bases, J lost 5 bases, and 9 bases lay in between. This CDR3 is 12 amino acids long. Germline V gene sequence: CDR1 SNHLY, CDR2 FYNNEI.